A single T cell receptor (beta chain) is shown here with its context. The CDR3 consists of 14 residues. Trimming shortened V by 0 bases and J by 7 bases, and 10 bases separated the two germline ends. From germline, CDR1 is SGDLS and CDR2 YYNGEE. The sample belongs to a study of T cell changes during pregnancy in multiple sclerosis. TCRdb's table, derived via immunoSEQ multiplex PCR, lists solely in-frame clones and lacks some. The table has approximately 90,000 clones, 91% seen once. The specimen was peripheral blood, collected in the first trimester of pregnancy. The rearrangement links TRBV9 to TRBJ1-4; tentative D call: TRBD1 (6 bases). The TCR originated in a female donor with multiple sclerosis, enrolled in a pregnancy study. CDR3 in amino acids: CASSVDRAVEKLFF. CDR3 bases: TGTGCCAGCAGCGTAGACAGGGCAGTTGAAAAACTGTTTTTT.